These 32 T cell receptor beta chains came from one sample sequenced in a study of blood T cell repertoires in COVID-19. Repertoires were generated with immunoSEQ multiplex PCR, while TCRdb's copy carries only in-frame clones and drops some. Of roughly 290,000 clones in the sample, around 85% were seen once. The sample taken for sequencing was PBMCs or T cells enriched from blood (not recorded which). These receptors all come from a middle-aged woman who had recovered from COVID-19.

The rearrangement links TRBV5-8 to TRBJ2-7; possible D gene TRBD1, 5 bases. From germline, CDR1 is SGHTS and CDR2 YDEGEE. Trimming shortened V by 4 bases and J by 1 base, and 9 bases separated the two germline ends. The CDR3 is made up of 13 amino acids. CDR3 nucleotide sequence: TGTGCCAGCAGCGAAGGGGTGTCCTACGAGCAGTACTTC. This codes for CASSEGVSYEQYF. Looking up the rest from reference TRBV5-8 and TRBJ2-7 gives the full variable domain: EAGVTQSPTHLIKTRGQQATLRCSPISGHTSVYWYQQALGLGLQFLLWYDEGEERNRGNFPPRFSGRQFPNYSSELNVNALELEDSALYLCASSEGVSYEQYFGPGTRLTVT.

The CDR3 coding sequence is TGCGCCAGCAGCGGAACCCTGGGAGTCAACTATGGCTACACCTTC. It specifies CASSGTLGVNYGYTF. The chain is built from TRBV5-1 and TRBJ1-2; D is unresolved. The V gene's germline CDR1 is SGHRS and CDR2 YFSETQ. V lost 4 bases and J 2 bases, leaving 15 bases between the germline ends. There are 15 residues in the CDR3.

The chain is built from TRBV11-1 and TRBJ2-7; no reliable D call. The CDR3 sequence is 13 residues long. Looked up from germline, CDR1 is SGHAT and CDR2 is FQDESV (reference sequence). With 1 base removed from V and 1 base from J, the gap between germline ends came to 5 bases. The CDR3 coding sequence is TGTGCCAGCAGCTTAGTAGAGTCCTACGAGCAGTACTTC. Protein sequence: CASSLVESYEQYF.

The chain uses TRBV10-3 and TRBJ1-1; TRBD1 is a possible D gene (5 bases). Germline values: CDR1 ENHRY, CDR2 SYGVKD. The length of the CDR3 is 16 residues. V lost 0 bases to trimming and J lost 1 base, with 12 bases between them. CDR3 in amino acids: CAISESPGLRNTEAFF. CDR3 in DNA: TGTGCCATCAGTGAGTCTCCGGGACTGAGGAACACTGAAGCTTTCTTT.

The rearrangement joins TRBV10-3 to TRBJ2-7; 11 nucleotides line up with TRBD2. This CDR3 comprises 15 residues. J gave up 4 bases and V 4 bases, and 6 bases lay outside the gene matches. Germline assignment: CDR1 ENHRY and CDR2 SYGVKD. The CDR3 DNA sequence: TGTGCCATCAGTGTTACTAGCGGGGGTCGTTACGAGCAGTACTTC. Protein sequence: CAISVTSGGRYEQYF.

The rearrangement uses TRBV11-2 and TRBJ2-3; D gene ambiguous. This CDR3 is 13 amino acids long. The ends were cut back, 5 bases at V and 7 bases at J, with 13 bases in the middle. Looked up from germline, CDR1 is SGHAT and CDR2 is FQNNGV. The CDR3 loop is CASSPSAWHTQYF. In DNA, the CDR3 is TGTGCCAGCAGCCCTTCCGCCTGGCATACGCAGTATTTT.

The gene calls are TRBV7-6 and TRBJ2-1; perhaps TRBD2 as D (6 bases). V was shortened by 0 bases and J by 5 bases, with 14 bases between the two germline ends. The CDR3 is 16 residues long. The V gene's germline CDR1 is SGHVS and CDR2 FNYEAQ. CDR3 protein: CASSLAQASGDNEQFF. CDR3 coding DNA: TGTGCCAGCAGCTTAGCGCAAGCATCGGGGGACAATGAGCAGTTCTTC.

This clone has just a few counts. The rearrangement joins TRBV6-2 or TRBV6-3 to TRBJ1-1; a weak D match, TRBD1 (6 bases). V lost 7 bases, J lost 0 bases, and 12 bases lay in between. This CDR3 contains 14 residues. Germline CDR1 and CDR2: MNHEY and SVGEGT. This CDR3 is CASTPQGLNTEAFF. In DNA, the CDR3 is TGTGCCAGCACCCCACAGGGTCTGAACACTGAAGCTTTCTTT.

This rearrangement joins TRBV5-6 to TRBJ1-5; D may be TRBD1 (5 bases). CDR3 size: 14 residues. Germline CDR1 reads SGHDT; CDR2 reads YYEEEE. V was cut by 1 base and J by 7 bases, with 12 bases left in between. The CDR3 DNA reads TGTGCCAGCAGCTTGTGGGGGGAGGGGCAGCCCCAGCATTTT. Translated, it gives CASSLWGEGQPQHF.

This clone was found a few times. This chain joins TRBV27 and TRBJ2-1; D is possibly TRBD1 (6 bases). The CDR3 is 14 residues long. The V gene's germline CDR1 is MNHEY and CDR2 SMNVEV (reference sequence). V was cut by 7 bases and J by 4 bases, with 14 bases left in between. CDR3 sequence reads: CASTYNRDYNEQFF. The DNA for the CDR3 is TGTGCCAGCACCTATAACAGGGATTACAATGAGCAGTTCTTC.

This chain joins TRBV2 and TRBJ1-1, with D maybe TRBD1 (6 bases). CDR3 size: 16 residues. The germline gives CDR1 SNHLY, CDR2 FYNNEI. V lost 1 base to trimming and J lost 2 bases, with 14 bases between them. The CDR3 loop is CASSEDTGILNTEAFF. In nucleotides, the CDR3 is TGTGCCAGCAGTGAAGACACAGGGATTCTCAACACTGAAGCTTTCTTT.

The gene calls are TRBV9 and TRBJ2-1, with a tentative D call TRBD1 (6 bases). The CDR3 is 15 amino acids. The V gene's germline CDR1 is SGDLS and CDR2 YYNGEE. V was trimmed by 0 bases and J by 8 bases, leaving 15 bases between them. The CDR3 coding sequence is TGTGCCAGCAGCGTAGTAGGGACACCCACCCATGAGCAGTTCTTC. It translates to CASSVVGTPTHEQFF.

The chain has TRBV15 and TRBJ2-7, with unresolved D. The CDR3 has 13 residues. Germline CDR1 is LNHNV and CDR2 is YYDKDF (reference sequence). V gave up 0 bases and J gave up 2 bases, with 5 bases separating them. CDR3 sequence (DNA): TGTGCCACCAGCAGAGAGAGGACCTACGAGCAGTACTTC. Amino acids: CATSRERTYEQYF.

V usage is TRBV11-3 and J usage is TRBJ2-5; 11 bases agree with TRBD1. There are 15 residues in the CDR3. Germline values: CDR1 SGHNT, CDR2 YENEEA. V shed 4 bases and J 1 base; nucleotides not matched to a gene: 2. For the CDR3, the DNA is TGTGCCAGCAGCTCTGGACAGGGGGCCCAAGAGACCCAGTACTTC. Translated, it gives CASSSGQGAQETQYF. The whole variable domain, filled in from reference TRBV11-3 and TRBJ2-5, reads EAGVVQSPRYKIIEKKQPVAFWCNPISGHNTLYWYLQNLGQGPELLIRYENEEAVDDSQLPKDRFSAERLKGVDSTLKIQPAELGDSAVYLCASSSGQGAQETQYFGPGTRLLVL.

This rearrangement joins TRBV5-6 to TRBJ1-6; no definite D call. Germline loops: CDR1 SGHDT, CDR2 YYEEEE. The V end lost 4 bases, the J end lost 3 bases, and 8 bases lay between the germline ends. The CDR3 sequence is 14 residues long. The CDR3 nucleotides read TGTGCCAGCAGCCCGGTCAACTATAATTCACCCCTCCACTTT. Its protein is CASSPVNYNSPLHF.

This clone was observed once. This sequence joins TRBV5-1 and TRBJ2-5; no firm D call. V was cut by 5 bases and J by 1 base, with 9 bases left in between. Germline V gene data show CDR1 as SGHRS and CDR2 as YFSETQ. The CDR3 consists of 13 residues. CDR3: CASSVASQETQYF. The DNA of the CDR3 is TGCGCCAGCAGTGTAGCCTCCCAAGAGACCCAGTACTTC.

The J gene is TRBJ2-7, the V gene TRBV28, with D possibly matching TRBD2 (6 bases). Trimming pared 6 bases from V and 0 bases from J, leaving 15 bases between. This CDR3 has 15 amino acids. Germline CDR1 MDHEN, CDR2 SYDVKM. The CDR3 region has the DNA TGTGCCAGCAGCGCCCCAGCGGGCCCCTCCTACGAGCAGTACTTC. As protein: CASSAPAGPSYEQYF.

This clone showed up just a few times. CDR3 nucleotide sequence: TGTGCCACCAGTGATTTGTCGACAAATGGCTACACCTTC. Translating gives CATSDLSTNGYTF. The chain carries TRBV24-1 and TRBJ1-2; D is uncertain. V gave up 0 bases and J gave up 6 bases, with 7 bases separating them. The length of the CDR3 is 13 residues. Germline values: CDR1 KGHDR, CDR2 SFDVKD.

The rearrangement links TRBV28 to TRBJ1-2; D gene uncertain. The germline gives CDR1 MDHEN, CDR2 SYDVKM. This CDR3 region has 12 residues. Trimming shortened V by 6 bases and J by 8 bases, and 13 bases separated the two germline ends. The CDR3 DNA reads TGTGCCAGCAGGCCGCCCCTGGGCGGCTACACCTTC. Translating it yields CASRPPLGGYTF.

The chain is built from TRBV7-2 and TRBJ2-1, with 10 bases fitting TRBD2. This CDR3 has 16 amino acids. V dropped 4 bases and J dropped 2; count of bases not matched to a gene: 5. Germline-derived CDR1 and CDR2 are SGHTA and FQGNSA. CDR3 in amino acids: CASSYVAGGTYNEQFF. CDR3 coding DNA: TGTGCCAGCAGCTACGTAGCGGGAGGCACCTACAATGAGCAGTTCTTC.

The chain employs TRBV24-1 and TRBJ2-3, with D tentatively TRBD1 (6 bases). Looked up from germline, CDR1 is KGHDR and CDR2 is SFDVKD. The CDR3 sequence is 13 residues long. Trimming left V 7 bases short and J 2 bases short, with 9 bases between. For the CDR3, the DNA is TGTGCCACCAGACAGGGTTCCACAGATACGCAGTATTTT. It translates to CATRQGSTDTQYF.

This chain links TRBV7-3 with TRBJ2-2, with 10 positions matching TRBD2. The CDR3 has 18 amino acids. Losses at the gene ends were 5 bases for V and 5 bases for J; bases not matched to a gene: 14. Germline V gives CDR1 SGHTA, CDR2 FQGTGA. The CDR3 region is CASSPTPLAGVRTGELFF. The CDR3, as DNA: TGTGCCAGCAGCCCCACTCCCCTAGCGGGAGTACGAACCGGGGAGCTGTTTTTT.

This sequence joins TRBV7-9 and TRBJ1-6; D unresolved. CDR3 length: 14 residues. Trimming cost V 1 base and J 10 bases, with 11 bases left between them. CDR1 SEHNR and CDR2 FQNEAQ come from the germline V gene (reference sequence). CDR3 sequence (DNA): TGTGCCAGCAGCTTAGAAACCGTGGCCTCACCCCTCCACTTT. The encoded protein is CASSLETVASPLHF.

CDR3: CASSMILSGSTDTQYF. In DNA, the CDR3 is TGCGCCAGCAGCATGATCCTTAGCGGGAGCACAGATACGCAGTATTTT. This chain uses TRBV5-1 with TRBJ2-3, with 7 bases that match TRBD2. Germline assignment: CDR1 SGHRS and CDR2 YFSETQ. The CDR3 length is 16 residues. V lost 4 bases to trimming and J lost 0 bases; unmatched junction nucleotides: 8. Full variable domain (outside the CDR3, taken from reference TRBV5-1 and TRBJ2-3): KAGVTQTPRYLIKTRGQQVTLSCSPISGHRSVSWYQQTPGQGLQFLFEYFSETQRNKGNFPGRFSGRQFSNSRSEMNVSTLELGDSALYLCASSMILSGSTDTQYFGPGTRLTVL.

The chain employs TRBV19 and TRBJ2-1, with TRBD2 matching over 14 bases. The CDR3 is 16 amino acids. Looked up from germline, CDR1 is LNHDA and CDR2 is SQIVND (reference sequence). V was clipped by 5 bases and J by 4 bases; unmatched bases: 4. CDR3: CASSSWTSGRYNEQFF. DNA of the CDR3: TGTGCCAGTAGTTCCTGGACTAGCGGGAGGTACAATGAGCAGTTCTTC.

DNA for the CDR3: TGTGCCAGCGGGAGGGACGCGGCTTACAATGAGCAGTTCTTC. It encodes CASGRDAAYNEQFF. V and J are TRBV6-5 and TRBJ2-1; 7 positions agree with TRBD2. Germline V gives CDR1 MNHEY, CDR2 SVGAGI. V was pared by 8 bases and J by 4 bases, with 8 bases of the junction left unmatched. The CDR3 contains 14 residues.

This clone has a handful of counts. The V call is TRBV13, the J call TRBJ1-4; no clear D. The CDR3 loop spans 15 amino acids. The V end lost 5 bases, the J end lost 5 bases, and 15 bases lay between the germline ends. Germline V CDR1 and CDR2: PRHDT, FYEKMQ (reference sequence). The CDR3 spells CASSPFKGENEKLFF. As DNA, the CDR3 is TGTGCCAGCAGCCCTTTTAAGGGAGAGAATGAAAAACTGTTTTTT.

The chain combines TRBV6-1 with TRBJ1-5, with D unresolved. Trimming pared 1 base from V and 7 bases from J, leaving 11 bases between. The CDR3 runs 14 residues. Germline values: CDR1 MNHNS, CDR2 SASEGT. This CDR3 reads CASSEGVSGQPQHF. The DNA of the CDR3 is TGTGCCAGCAGTGAAGGTGTGTCCGGGCAGCCCCAGCATTTT.

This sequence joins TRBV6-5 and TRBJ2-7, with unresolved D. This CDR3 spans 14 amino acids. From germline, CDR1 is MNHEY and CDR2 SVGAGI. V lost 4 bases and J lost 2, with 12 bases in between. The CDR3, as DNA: TGTGCCAGCAGTTCGACTGGGTGGGCCTACGAGCAGTACTTC. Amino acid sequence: CASSSTGWAYEQYF.

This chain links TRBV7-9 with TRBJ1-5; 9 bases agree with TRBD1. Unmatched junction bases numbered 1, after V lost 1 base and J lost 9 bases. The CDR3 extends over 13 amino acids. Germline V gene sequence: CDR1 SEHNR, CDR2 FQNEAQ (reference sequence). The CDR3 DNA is TGTGCCAGCAGCTTAGGACAGGGGGGGCCCCAGCATTTT. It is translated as CASSLGQGGPQHF. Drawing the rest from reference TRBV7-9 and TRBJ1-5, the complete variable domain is DTGVSQNPRHKITKRGQNVTFRCDPISEHNRLYWYRQTLGQGPEFLTYFQNEAQLEKSRLLSDRFSAERPKGSFSTLEIQRTEQGDSAMYLCASSLGQGGPQHFGDGTRLSIL.

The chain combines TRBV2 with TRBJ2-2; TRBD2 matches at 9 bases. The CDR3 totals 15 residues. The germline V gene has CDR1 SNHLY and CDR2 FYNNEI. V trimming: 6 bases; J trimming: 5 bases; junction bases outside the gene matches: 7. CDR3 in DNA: TGTGCCAGCAGCGTAGCGGGAGTGGGGACCGGGGAGCTGTTTTTT. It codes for CASSVAGVGTGELFF.

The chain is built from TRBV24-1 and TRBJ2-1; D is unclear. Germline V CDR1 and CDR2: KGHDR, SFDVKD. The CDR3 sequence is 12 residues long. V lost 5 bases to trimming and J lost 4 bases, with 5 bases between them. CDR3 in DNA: TGTGCCACCAGTGGAGCTTACAATGAGCAGTTCTTC. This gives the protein CATSGAYNEQFF.